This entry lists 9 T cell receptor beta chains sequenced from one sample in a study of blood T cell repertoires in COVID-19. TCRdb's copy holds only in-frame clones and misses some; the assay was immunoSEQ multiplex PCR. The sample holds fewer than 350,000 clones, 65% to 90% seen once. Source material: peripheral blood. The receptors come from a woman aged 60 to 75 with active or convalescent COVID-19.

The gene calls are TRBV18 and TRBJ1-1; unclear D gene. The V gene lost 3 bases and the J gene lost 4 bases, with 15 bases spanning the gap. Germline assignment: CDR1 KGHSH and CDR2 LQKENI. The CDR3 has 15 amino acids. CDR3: CASSPEQDSPTEAFF. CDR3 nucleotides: TGTGCCAGCTCACCGGAGCAAGATAGCCCCACTGAAGCTTTCTTT. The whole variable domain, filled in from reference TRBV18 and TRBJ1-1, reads NAGVMQNPRHLVRRRGQEARLRCSPMKGHSHVYWYRQLPEEGLKFMVYLQKENIIDESGMPKERFSAEFPKEGPSILRIQQVVRGDSAAYFCASSPEQDSPTEAFFGQGTRLTVV.

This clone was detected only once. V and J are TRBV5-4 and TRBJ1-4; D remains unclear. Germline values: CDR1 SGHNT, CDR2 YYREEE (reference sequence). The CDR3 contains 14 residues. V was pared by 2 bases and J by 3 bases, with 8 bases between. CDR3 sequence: CASSFPRSNEKLFF. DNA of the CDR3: TGTGCCAGCAGCTTTCCCAGATCTAATGAAAAACTGTTTTTT. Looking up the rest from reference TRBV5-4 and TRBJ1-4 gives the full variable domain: ETGVTQSPTHLIKTRGQQVTLRCSSQSGHNTVSWYQQALGQGPQFIFQYYREEENGRGNFPPRFSGLQFPNYSSELNVNALELDDSALYLCASSFPRSNEKLFFGSGTQLSVL.

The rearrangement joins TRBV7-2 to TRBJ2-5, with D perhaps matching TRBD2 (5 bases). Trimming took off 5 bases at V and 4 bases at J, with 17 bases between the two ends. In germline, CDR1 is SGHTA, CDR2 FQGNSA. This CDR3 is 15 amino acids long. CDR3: CASSPEGLVRETQYF. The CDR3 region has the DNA TGTGCCAGCAGCCCAGAGGGTTTGGTCCGAGAGACCCAGTACTTC.

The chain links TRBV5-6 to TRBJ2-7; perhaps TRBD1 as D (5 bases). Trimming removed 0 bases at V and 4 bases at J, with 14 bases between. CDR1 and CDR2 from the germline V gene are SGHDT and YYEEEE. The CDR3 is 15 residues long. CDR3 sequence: CASSLGVQGPYEQYF. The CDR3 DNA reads TGTGCCAGCAGCTTGGGTGTGCAGGGCCCTTACGAGCAGTACTTC.

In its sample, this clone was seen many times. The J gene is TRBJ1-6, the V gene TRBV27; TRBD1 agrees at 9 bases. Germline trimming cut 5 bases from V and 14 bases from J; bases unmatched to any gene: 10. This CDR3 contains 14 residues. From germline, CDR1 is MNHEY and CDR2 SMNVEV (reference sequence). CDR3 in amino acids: CASSKDRGRGALHF. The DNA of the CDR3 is TGTGCCAGCAGTAAGGACAGGGGCCGCGGGGCCCTCCACTTT.

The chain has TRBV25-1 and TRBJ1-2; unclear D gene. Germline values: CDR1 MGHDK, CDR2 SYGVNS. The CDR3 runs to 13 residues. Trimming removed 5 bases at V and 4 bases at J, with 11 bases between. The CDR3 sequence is CASSSGEIYGYTF. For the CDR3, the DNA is TGTGCCAGCAGTTCCGGGGAGATCTATGGCTACACCTTC.

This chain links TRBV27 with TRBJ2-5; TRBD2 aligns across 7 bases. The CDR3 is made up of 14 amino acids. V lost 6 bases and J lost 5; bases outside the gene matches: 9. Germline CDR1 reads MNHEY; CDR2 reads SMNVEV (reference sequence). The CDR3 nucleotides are TGTGCCAGCAGGCGGGCGGGGGTCTGGGAGACCCAGTACTTC. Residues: CASRRAGVWETQYF.

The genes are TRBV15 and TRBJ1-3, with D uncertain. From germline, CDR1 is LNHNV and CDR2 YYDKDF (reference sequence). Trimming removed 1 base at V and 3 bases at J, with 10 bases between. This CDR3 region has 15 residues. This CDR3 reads CATSRVPGSGNTIYF. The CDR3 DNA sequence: TGTGCCACCAGCAGAGTACCGGGTAGTGGAAACACCATATATTTT.

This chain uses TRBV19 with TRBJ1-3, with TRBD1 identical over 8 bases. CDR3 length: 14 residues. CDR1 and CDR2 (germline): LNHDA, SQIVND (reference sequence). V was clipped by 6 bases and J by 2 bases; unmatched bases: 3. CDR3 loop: CASRRQGTGNTIYF. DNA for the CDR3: TGTGCCAGTAGAAGACAGGGGACTGGAAACACCATATATTTT. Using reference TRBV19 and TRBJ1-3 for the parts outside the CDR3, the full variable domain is DGGITQSPKYLFRKEGQNVTLSCEQNLNHDAMYWYRQDPGQGLRLIYYSQIVNDFQKGDIAEGYSVSREKKESFPLTVTSAQKNPTAFYLCASRRQGTGNTIYFGEGSWLTVV.